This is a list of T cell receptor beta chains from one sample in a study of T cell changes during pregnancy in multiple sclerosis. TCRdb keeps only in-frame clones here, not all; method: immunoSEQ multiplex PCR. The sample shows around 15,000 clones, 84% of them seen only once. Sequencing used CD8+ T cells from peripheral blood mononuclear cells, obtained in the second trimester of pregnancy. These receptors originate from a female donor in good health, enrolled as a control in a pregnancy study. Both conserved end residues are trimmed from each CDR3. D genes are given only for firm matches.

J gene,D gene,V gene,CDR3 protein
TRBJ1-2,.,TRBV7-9,ASSSLGGYT
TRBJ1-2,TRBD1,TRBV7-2,ASSSSGTGSYGYT
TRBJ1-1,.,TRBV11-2,ASSSALGAKRVTEAF
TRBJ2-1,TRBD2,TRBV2,ASSRLAASNNEQF
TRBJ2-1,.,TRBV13,ASKISVWSAREDYNEQF
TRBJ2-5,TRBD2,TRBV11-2,ASSLDPWTGTSIETQY
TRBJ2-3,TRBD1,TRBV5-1,ASSPGTGHTDTQY
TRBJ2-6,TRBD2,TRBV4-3,ASTPSGGASGANVLT
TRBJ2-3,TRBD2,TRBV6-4,ASSDHSGGASDTQY
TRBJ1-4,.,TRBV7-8,ASSLLIGTSNEKLF
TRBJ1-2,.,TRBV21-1,ASTQRGYT
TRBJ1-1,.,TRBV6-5,ASTPRGTGRTEAF
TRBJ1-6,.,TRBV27,ASSLTPHGNNSPLH
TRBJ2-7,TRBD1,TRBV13,ASSFRGLSYEQY
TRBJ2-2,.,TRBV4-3,ASSQGAWQVNTGELF
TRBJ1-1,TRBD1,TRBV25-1,ASSEWGTAIPEAF
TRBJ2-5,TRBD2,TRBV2,ASSVVAGPQETQY
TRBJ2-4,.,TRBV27,ASSLTSKNIQY
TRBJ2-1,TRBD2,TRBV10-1,ASIPPGLGQRGEQF
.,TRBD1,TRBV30,AWRGGQAREQY
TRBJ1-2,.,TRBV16,ASSVQANYGYT
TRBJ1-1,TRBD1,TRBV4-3,ASSQDDRVYTEAF
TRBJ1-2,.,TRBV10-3,AIGLQGLNYGYT
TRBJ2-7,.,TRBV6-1,ASIEVYEQY
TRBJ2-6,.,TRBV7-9,ATDPGTGEANVLT
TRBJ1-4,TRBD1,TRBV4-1,ASSQAAGQVEKLF
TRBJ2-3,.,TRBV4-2,ASSHSSTDTQY
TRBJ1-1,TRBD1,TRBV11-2,ASSGGTDYTEAF
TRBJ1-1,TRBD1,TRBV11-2,ASSFDRTGNSYTEAF
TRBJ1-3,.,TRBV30,AWSVQLGAGGNTIY
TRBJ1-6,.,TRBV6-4,ASSPNPYNSPLH
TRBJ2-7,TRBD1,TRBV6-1,ASRPDRGNEQY
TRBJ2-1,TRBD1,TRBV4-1,ASSLRTGGNEQF
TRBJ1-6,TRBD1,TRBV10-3,ATTPSGTGANSPLH
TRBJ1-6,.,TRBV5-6,ASSISVGQGRGSPLH
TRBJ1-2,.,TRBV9,ASSPEAEFYGYT
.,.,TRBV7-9,ASSAVVYEQY
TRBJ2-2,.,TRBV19,ASSSGVFGELF
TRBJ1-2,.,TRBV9,ASSLNYGYT
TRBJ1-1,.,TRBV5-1,ASRRQGQNTEAF
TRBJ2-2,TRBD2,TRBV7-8,ASSLGGSINTGELF
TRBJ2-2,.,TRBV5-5,ASSPSFGELF
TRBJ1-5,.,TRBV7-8,ASSLESGAGNQPQH
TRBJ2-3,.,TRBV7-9,ASSPPGLSTDTQY
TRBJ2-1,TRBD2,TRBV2,ASRGLADPNEQF
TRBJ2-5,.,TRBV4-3,ASSQDRFQETQY
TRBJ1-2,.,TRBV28,ASSFTGGGSYDYGYT
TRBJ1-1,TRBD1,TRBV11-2,ASSAPGTGNTEAF
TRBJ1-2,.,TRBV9,ASSGVREANYGYT
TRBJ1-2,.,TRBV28,ASSLRMRNGYT
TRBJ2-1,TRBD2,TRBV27,ASRTSGGYNEQF
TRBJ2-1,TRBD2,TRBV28,ASSSYFPGLALNEQF
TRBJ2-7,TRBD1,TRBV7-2,ASSLGQGAYEQY
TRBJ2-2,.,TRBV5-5,ASSLGVAELF
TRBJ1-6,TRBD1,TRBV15,ATSRDRGIDSPLH
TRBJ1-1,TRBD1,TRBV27,ASSPTGITEAF
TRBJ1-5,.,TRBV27,ASSFWGGNQPQH
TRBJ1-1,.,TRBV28,ASSPGENTEAF
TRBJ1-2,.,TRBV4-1,ASSQPGVEDYGYT